This is a list of T cell receptor beta chains from one sample in a study of T-cell memory formation after mild COVID-19. TCRdb reanalysed the 5' RACE reads using MiXCR and keeps one entry per CDR3 protein. The sample holds roughly 620,000 distinct CDR3 sequences, more than 15% seen once. The sample was PBMCs or a T cell subset sorted from them (not recorded which). The receptors originated from an adult woman who had mild COVID-19 (a few samples of this study predate the infection). Cell type and time point are not known. The CDR3 runs from the conserved cysteine through the conserved F or W. D genes are given only for firm matches. The listing skips clone size in some rows; elsewhere it reads once, few, many or a size class.

j_call: TRBJ2-7
clone_size: .
v_call: TRBV30
d_call: .
cdr3_nt: TGTGCCTGGAGTCCTGACGGGATGAGCTCCTACGAGCAGTACTTC
cdr3_aa: CAWSPDGMSSYEQYF

j_call: TRBJ2-1
clone_size: .
v_call: TRBV14
d_call: .
cdr3_nt: TGTGCCAGCAGCCAAGATGGGGCTAGCAGCTCCTACAATGAGCAGTTCTTC
cdr3_aa: CASSQDGASSSYNEQFF

j_call: TRBJ1-1
clone_size: few
v_call: TRBV5-1
d_call: .
cdr3_nt: TGCGCCAGCAGCTCGGACAGCAGACCGAACACTGAAGCTTTCTTT
cdr3_aa: CASSSDSRPNTEAFF

j_call: TRBJ1-2
clone_size: many
v_call: TRBV12-3/TRBV12-4
d_call: TRBD1
cdr3_nt: TGTGCCAGCAGTTTAGCAGGGGGCGGCGGCTACACCTTC
cdr3_aa: CASSLAGGGGYTF

j_call: TRBJ2-3
clone_size: .
v_call: TRBV29-1
d_call: .
cdr3_nt: TGCAGCGCATTACAGGGAACGCAGTATTTT
cdr3_aa: CSALQGTQYF

j_call: TRBJ2-2
clone_size: few
v_call: TRBV12-3/TRBV12-4
d_call: TRBD1
cdr3_nt: TGTGCCAGCAGTTTCGGGGACAGTTACACCGGGGAGCTGTTTTTT
cdr3_aa: CASSFGDSYTGELFF

j_call: TRBJ2-3
clone_size: .
v_call: TRBV6-5
d_call: TRBD2
cdr3_nt: TGTGCCAGCAGTTACTCGATCGCGGGAGGGCCTCATACGCAGTATTTT
cdr3_aa: CASSYSIAGGPHTQYF

j_call: TRBJ1-2
clone_size: few
v_call: TRBV6-1
d_call: .
cdr3_nt: TGTGCCAGCAGTCCCGTCGGGGGTCGGTATGGCTACACCTTC
cdr3_aa: CASSPVGGRYGYTF

j_call: TRBJ2-1
clone_size: .
v_call: TRBV9
d_call: TRBD2
cdr3_nt: TGTGCCAGCAGCGTAGTGGCGGGGGGGCGAGGTGAGCAGTTCTTC
cdr3_aa: CASSVVAGGRGEQFF

j_call: TRBJ1-1
clone_size: few
v_call: TRBV5-1
d_call: .
cdr3_nt: TGCGCCAGCAGCGGATCGACAGAGAACACTGAAGCTTTCTTT
cdr3_aa: CASSGSTENTEAFF

j_call: TRBJ1-2
clone_size: .
v_call: TRBV4-1
d_call: TRBD1
cdr3_nt: TGCGCCAGCAGCCATCATGGGACAGCTAACTATGGCTACACCTTC
cdr3_aa: CASSHHGTANYGYTF

j_call: TRBJ2-6
clone_size: few
v_call: TRBV27
d_call: TRBD1
cdr3_nt: TGTGCCAGCAGTCCTCTCTTATTCGACAGGGTGGCCAACGTCCTGACTTTC
cdr3_aa: CASSPLLFDRVANVLTF

j_call: TRBJ2-1
clone_size: .
v_call: TRBV11-2
d_call: TRBD2
cdr3_nt: TGTGCCAGCAGCGGGTCGGGACTAGCGGGATATGAGCAGTTCTTC
cdr3_aa: CASSGSGLAGYEQFF

j_call: TRBJ2-2
clone_size: .
v_call: TRBV15
d_call: TRBD1
cdr3_nt: TGTGCCACCAGCAACGTGCCTTGGGACAGGGAGAACACCGGGGAGCTGTTTTTT
cdr3_aa: CATSNVPWDRENTGELFF

j_call: TRBJ2-2
clone_size: few
v_call: TRBV6-6
d_call: .
cdr3_nt: TGTGCCAGCAGACCTCAGGGGCACCGGGAGCTGTTTTTT
cdr3_aa: CASRPQGHRELFF

j_call: TRBJ1-5
clone_size: .
v_call: TRBV2
d_call: TRBD1
cdr3_nt: TGTGCCAGCAGTAGACAGGGGGCCGGTCTATTTGGCAATCAGCCCCAGCATTTT
cdr3_aa: CASSRQGAGLFGNQPQHF

j_call: TRBJ2-3
clone_size: many
v_call: TRBV14
d_call: TRBD2
cdr3_nt: TGTGCCAGCAGCCAAGATTTAACGCGGGAGAGGGGAACGCAGTATTTT
cdr3_aa: CASSQDLTRERGTQYF

j_call: TRBJ1-6
clone_size: .
v_call: TRBV10-3
d_call: .
cdr3_nt: TGTGCCATCAGTGAACGGCAGGATAATTCACCCCTCCACTTT
cdr3_aa: CAISERQDNSPLHF

j_call: TRBJ2-1
clone_size: .
v_call: TRBV29-1
d_call: TRBD2
cdr3_nt: TGCAGCGTGGAAGGCAGTACTAGCGGGAGCTACAATGAGCAGTTCTTC
cdr3_aa: CSVEGSTSGSYNEQFF

j_call: TRBJ2-3
clone_size: .
v_call: TRBV30
d_call: TRBD2
cdr3_nt: TGTGCCTGGAGCAGGGGACTAGCGGCACCAAATACGCAGTATTTT
cdr3_aa: CAWSRGLAAPNTQYF

j_call: TRBJ2-7
clone_size: .
v_call: TRBV24-1
d_call: TRBD1
cdr3_nt: TGTGCCCCGGCGGGACAGGGTTCCTACGAGCAGTACTTC
cdr3_aa: CAPAGQGSYEQYF

j_call: TRBJ2-3
clone_size: .
v_call: TRBV7-9
d_call: .
cdr3_nt: TGTGCCAGCAGCTTTTCATACAGCACAGATACGCAGTATTTT
cdr3_aa: CASSFSYSTDTQYF

j_call: TRBJ1-1
clone_size: .
v_call: TRBV14
d_call: .
cdr3_nt: TGTGCCAGCAGCAAAGGGGGGAACCTTAACACTGAAGCTTTCTTT
cdr3_aa: CASSKGGNLNTEAFF

j_call: TRBJ2-5
clone_size: many
v_call: TRBV5-1
d_call: TRBD1
cdr3_nt: TGCGCCAGCAGTCCTGGACAGGGTCAAGAGACCCAGTACTTC
cdr3_aa: CASSPGQGQETQYF

j_call: TRBJ2-3
clone_size: few
v_call: TRBV18
d_call: .
cdr3_nt: TGTGCCAGCTCAACGCGGGACAGCTCCACAGATACGCAGTATTTT
cdr3_aa: CASSTRDSSTDTQYF

j_call: TRBJ1-2
clone_size: .
v_call: TRBV5-1
d_call: .
cdr3_nt: TGCGCCAGCAGCCAAGAAACAGGGAACTATGGCTACACCTTC
cdr3_aa: CASSQETGNYGYTF

j_call: TRBJ2-5
clone_size: .
v_call: TRBV3-1
d_call: .
cdr3_nt: TGTGCCAGCAGCCAAGCCGGTGTCTACGGAGAGACCCAGTACTTC
cdr3_aa: CASSQAGVYGETQYF

j_call: TRBJ2-7
clone_size: .
v_call: TRBV7-2
d_call: TRBD2
cdr3_nt: TGTGCCAGCAGCTTAGCAGCGGGAGCCTACGAGCAGTACTTC
cdr3_aa: CASSLAAGAYEQYF

j_call: TRBJ1-3
clone_size: .
v_call: TRBV4-2
d_call: .
cdr3_nt: TGTGCCAGCAGCCAAGAGGTAGGGTCCTCTGGAAACACCATATATTTT
cdr3_aa: CASSQEVGSSGNTIYF

j_call: TRBJ2-6
clone_size: .
v_call: TRBV5-1
d_call: .
cdr3_nt: TGCGCCAGCAGCTTGGTGGGTGTTGGGGCCAACGTCCTGACTTTC
cdr3_aa: CASSLVGVGANVLTF

j_call: TRBJ2-5
clone_size: few
v_call: TRBV6-1
d_call: TRBD2
cdr3_nt: TGTGCCAGCAGTCCCACTAGCGGGGGCCAAGAGACCCAGTACTTC
cdr3_aa: CASSPTSGGQETQYF

j_call: TRBJ1-2
clone_size: .
v_call: TRBV9
d_call: .
cdr3_nt: TGTGCCAGCAGCGTAGAATTGACAGGCAATGGCTACACCTTC
cdr3_aa: CASSVELTGNGYTF

j_call: TRBJ2-1
clone_size: few
v_call: TRBV12-3/TRBV12-4
d_call: TRBD1
cdr3_nt: TGTGCCAGCAGTCTCCACAGGGGGATGGGGGTGGGGAAGCAGTTCTTC
cdr3_aa: CASSLHRGMGVGKQFF

j_call: TRBJ2-3
clone_size: many
v_call: TRBV7-2
d_call: TRBD2
cdr3_nt: TGTGCCAGCAGCTTCATCGCGGGAGGGCTATCAGATACGCAGTATTTT
cdr3_aa: CASSFIAGGLSDTQYF

j_call: TRBJ2-3
clone_size: few
v_call: TRBV29-1
d_call: .
cdr3_nt: TGCAGCGTTGAAGAACCCCGGGGTTATTATTTT
cdr3_aa: CSVEEPRGYYF

j_call: TRBJ2-7
clone_size: few
v_call: TRBV2
d_call: TRBD1
cdr3_nt: TGTGCCAGCAGAGGACAGGGCGAGGGTCCCTACGAGCAGTACTTC
cdr3_aa: CASRGQGEGPYEQYF

j_call: TRBJ2-7
clone_size: few
v_call: TRBV29-1
d_call: TRBD2
cdr3_nt: TGCAGCGTTGTGGGACTACGAGTTGGCGAGCAGTACTTC
cdr3_aa: CSVVGLRVGEQYF

j_call: TRBJ1-1
clone_size: few
v_call: TRBV7-8
d_call: TRBD1
cdr3_nt: TGTGCCAGCAACCGACAGGGAAACATGAACACTGAAGCTTTCTTT
cdr3_aa: CASNRQGNMNTEAFF

j_call: TRBJ1-5
clone_size: once
v_call: TRBV10-3
d_call: .
cdr3_nt: TGTGCCATCAGTGAGTCGGAAGCGGTTAATCAGCCCCAGCATTTT
cdr3_aa: CAISESEAVNQPQHF

j_call: TRBJ2-7
clone_size: .
v_call: TRBV20-1
d_call: TRBD1
cdr3_nt: TGCAGTGCTACGGACAGGGACTCCTACGAGCAGTACTTC
cdr3_aa: CSATDRDSYEQYF

j_call: TRBJ2-7
clone_size: few
v_call: TRBV4-1
d_call: TRBD2
cdr3_nt: TGCGCCAGCAGCCGATTGACTAGCGGGGGGGCTCGGGAGCAGTACTTC
cdr3_aa: CASSRLTSGGAREQYF

j_call: TRBJ2-1
clone_size: .
v_call: TRBV20-1
d_call: TRBD2
cdr3_nt: TGCAGTGCCCAAGAAGGCGGCGGGAGAGCCTACAATGAGCAGTTCTTC
cdr3_aa: CSAQEGGGRAYNEQFF

j_call: TRBJ2-7
clone_size: few
v_call: TRBV11-2
d_call: TRBD2
cdr3_nt: TGTGCCAGCAGCTTACCTCCTAGCGGGTGGGTGTACGAGCAGTACTTC
cdr3_aa: CASSLPPSGWVYEQYF

j_call: TRBJ2-3
clone_size: many
v_call: TRBV12-3/TRBV12-4
d_call: TRBD2
cdr3_nt: TGTGCCAGCAGTCTCAGACTAGCGGGGACAGATACGCAGTATTTT
cdr3_aa: CASSLRLAGTDTQYF

j_call: TRBJ2-5
clone_size: few
v_call: TRBV18
d_call: TRBD1
cdr3_nt: TGTGCCAGCTCACGGGACAGGGGTAACCAAGAGACCCAGTACTTC
cdr3_aa: CASSRDRGNQETQYF